This T cell receptor (beta chain) emerged from a study of response to subunit inactivated influenza vaccine. TCRdb processed the RT-PCR reads anew with MiXCR; each CDR3 protein has one entry. The table lists about 540,000 distinct CDR3 sequences, around 25% of them singletons. The table lists this clonotype with a few counts. Trimming cost V 7 bases and J 6 bases; bases outside gene matches: 12. Germline CDR1 SGHVS, CDR2 FNYEAQ. The CDR3 totals 15 residues. These data were also filed under a second study, of T cells expressing NK-cell markers. As that report states: Scientists made TCR beta cDNA using 5'RACE template switching with UMIs.

The TCR was taken from a man aged 50-59 years who received an inactivated influenza vaccine. V is TRBV7-6 and J is TRBJ2-1; 7 bases align to TRBD2. The sequences come from CD4+ T cells sorted from PBMCs, collected less than 13 days after vaccination. As DNA, the CDR3 is TGTGCCAGCATTGCCGAGCGGGACGTTGGCAATGAGCAGTTCTTC. This sequence encodes CASIAERDVGNEQFF. The full variable domain, in which reference TRBV7-6 and TRBJ2-1 provide the parts outside the CDR3, is GAGVSQSPRYKVTKRGQDVALRCDPISGHVSLYWYRQALGQGPEFLTYFNYEAQQDKSGLPNDRFSAERPEGSISTLTIQRTEQRDSAMYRCASIAERDVGNEQFFGPGTRLTVL.